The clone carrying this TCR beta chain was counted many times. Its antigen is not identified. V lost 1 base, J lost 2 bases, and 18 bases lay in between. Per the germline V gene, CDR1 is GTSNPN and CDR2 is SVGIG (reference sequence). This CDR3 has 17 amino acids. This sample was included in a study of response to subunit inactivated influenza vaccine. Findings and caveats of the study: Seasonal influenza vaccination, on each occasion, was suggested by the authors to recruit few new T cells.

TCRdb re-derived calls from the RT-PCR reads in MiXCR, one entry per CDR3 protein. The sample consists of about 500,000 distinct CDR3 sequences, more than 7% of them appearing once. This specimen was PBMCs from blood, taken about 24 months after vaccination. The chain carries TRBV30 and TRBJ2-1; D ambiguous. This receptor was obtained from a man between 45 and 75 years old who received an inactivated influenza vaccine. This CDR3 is CAWSGTSGGRTYNEQFF. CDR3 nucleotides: TGTGCCTGGAGTGGGACCTCTGGTGGCCGAACCTACAATGAGCAGTTCTTC.